This TCR beta chain was captured in a study of cytomegalovirus exposure and HLA in healthy donors. Whole-study results and caveats: Donors were assumed by presence/absence analyses to have roughly uniform sequencing depth. Rarity characterized most TCR sequences, yet some public TCRs appeared in many donors.

Germline CDR1 and CDR2: SGHTA and FQGNSA. The CDR3 length is 17 residues. Trimming took 0 bases from V and 0 from J, leaving 9 bases between them. Primers included in the PCR were 60 Vbeta and 13 Jbeta primers. Method: immunoSEQ multiplex PCR; TCRdb's copy keeps in-frame clones and lacks some. Seen here are about 300,000 clones, 86% observed once, and the top ten hold 3% to 4%. To note about this clone: The antigen remains unidentified.

This receptor was identified in a man between 40 and 49 years old in good health and CMV-seropositive. The sample comprised PBMCs. This rearrangement joins TRBV7-2 to TRBJ2-6, with D perhaps TRBD1 (6 bases). The CDR3 DNA reads as TGTGCCAGCAGCTTAGCTACAGGGTCCTCTGGGGCCAACGTCCTGACTTTC. This sequence encodes CASSLATGSSGANVLTF.